This passage covers 19 T cell receptor beta chains from one sample sequenced in a study of T cell responses to AZD1222 COVID-19 vaccine. Profiling relied on immunoSEQ multiplex PCR, and the TCRdb table lists in-frame clones only, not all of them. The sample has some 200,000 clones, approximately 94% seen once; the top ten hold roughly 1.8%. The material sequenced was peripheral blood, taken 28 days after the second dose of the MenACWY control vaccine. All receptors derive from an adult who received the MenACWY meningococcal vaccine as a control.

In this sample, this clone turned up once. The chain recombines TRBV7-9 with TRBJ1-5; D is undetermined. Trimming took 3 bases from V and 5 from J, leaving 14 bases between them. CDR1 SEHNR and CDR2 FQNEAQ come from the germline V gene (reference sequence). CDR3 length equals 15 residues. The CDR3 bases are TGTGCCAGCAGCTTGGAGTCGGGTGGTCATCAGCCCCAGCATTTT. Translating it yields CASSLESGGHQPQHF.

The chain employs TRBV30 and TRBJ2-1, with D perhaps TRBD2 (6 bases). Germline-derived CDR1 and CDR2 are GTSNPN and SVGIG (reference sequence). The V and J ends lost 3 bases and 4 bases respectively, with 10 bases between them. The CDR3 contains 13 residues. The CDR3 sequence is CAWSVGTYNEQFF. The DNA of the CDR3 is TGTGCCTGGAGCGTTGGGACTTACAATGAGCAGTTCTTC.

V is TRBV3-1 (or the pseudogene TRBV3-2) and J is TRBJ2-1, with D hard to call. The CDR3 runs to 17 residues. Trimming stripped 1 base from V and 5 bases from J, with 18 bases between. CDR1 is LGHDT, CDR2 YNNKEL, per germline (reference sequence). CDR3 coding DNA: TGTGCCAGCAGCCAAGGACCTATAGGCATTCTTAACAATGAGCAGTTCTTC. Its translation: CASSQGPIGILNNEQFF.

The chain combines TRBV7-3 with TRBJ1-1; D gene uncertain. V was cut by 5 bases and J by 4 bases, with 11 bases left in between. Germline V lookup: CDR1 SGHTA, CDR2 FQGTGA. The CDR3 extends over 13 amino acids. CDR3 DNA: TGTGCCAGCAGCCCCAACTTGGGCACTGAAGCTTTCTTT. It encodes CASSPNLGTEAFF.

The chain couples TRBV9 to TRBJ1-4; D gene unclear. Germline assignment: CDR1 SGDLS and CDR2 YYNGEE. V was shortened by 0 bases and J by 1 base, with 10 bases between the two germline ends. The length of the CDR3 is 16 residues. CDR3 DNA sequence: TGTGCCAGCAGCGTAGGGACCGTGGGAACTAATGAAAAACTGTTTTTT. This encodes CASSVGTVGTNEKLFF.

This rearrangement joins TRBV4-3 to TRBJ2-7; the match to TRBD1 covers 9 bases. Germline loops: CDR1 LGHNA, CDR2 YSLEER. The CDR3 is 15 residues long. V shed 4 bases, J shed 2 bases, and the junction held 6 bases outside the gene matches. This CDR3 reads CASSPRTGVAYEQYF. CDR3 in DNA: TGCGCCAGCAGCCCCAGGACAGGGGTCGCCTACGAGCAGTACTTC.

The rearrangement links TRBV27 to TRBJ1-2; no definite D call. The CDR3 is made up of 12 amino acids. V was trimmed by 7 bases and J by 6 bases, leaving 12 bases between them. Germline values: CDR1 MNHEY, CDR2 SMNVEV (reference sequence). This CDR3 reads CASKSGIDGYTF. CDR3 nucleotide sequence: TGTGCCAGCAAATCAGGTATTGATGGCTACACCTTC.

The chain carries TRBV2 and TRBJ2-3, with 14 bases aligning to TRBD2. The V and J ends lost 9 bases and 1 base, in that order; junction bases with no gene match: 9. Germline V CDR1 and CDR2: SNHLY, FYNNEI. This CDR3 has 17 residues. In nucleotides, the CDR3 is TGTGCCAGGGAGGGATCGGGACTAGCGGGAGGCACAGATACGCAGTATTTT. Protein: CAREGSGLAGGTDTQYF.

The genes are TRBV20-1 and TRBJ2-5, with D possibly being TRBD1 (7 bases). V gave up 6 bases and J gave up 4 bases, with 9 bases separating them. The CDR3 covers 11 residues. The germline V gene encodes CDR1 DFQATT and CDR2 SNEGSKA (reference sequence). CDR3 sequence reads: CSAQGGETQYF. The DNA for the CDR3 is TGCAGTGCCCAGGGGGGAGAGACCCAGTACTTC.

This clone was found once. The rearrangement links TRBV6-5 to TRBJ1-1; D unresolved. The germline V gene has CDR1 MNHEY and CDR2 SVGAGI. V was cut by 0 bases and J by 6 bases, with 14 bases left in between. The CDR3 is 15 residues long. The DNA of the CDR3 is TGTGCCAGCAGTTACTCGATAACGGGTATCGCTGAAGCTTTCTTT. It translates to CASSYSITGIAEAFF.

The rearrangement links TRBV11-2 to TRBJ1-3; D gene ambiguous. The length of the CDR3 is 16 residues. V dropped 1 base and J dropped 0 bases, with 10 bases sitting between them. The germline V gene encodes CDR1 SGHAT and CDR2 FQNNGV. The CDR3 region is CASSLGRTVSGNTIYF. The CDR3 nucleotides read TGTGCCAGCAGCTTAGGCCGGACGGTCTCTGGAAACACCATATATTTT.

The chain uses TRBV6-2 or TRBV6-3 and TRBJ2-5, with D perhaps TRBD2 (6 bases). Trimming removed 2 bases at V and 2 bases at J, with 18 bases between. CDR1 is MNHEY, CDR2 SVGEGT, per germline. This CDR3 has 17 residues. The DNA of the CDR3 is TGTGCCAGCAGTTACCCGTTCAAGGCTAGCGATCAAGAGACCCAGTACTTC. It translates to CASSYPFKASDQETQYF.

This chain joins TRBV7-3 and TRBJ2-1, with 10 bases fitting TRBD2. Germline V lookup: CDR1 SGHTA, CDR2 FQGTGA. This CDR3 spans 15 amino acids. The junction had 6 bases not matched to a gene; V was cut back by 3 bases and J by 7 bases. The CDR3 loop is CASSLLAGGRNEQFF. The CDR3, as DNA: TGTGCCAGCAGCTTGTTAGCGGGAGGCCGGAATGAGCAGTTCTTC. Drawing the rest from reference TRBV7-3 and TRBJ2-1, the complete variable domain is GAGVSQTPSNKVTEKGKYVELRCDPISGHTALYWYRQSLGQGPEFLIYFQGTGAADDSGLPNDRFFAVRPEGSVSTLKIQRTERGDSAVYLCASSLLAGGRNEQFFGPGTRLTVL.

V is TRBV12-3 or TRBV12-4 and J is TRBJ1-5; TRBD1 is a possible D gene (5 bases). V was shortened by 6 bases and J by 5 bases, with 11 bases between the two germline ends. The CDR3 is made up of 13 amino acids. The CDR3 DNA sequence: TGTGCCAGCAGCCTTGGGACGGATCAGCCCCAGCATTTT. Translating it yields CASSLGTDQPQHF.

This clone was seen a few times. The chain has TRBV12-3 or TRBV12-4 and TRBJ2-3; D may be TRBD2 (6 bases). This CDR3 is built from 13 residues. Deletions cut 1 base from V and 7 bases from J, with 9 bases between. The CDR3 sequence: CASSLGLVNTQYF. The DNA for the CDR3 is TGTGCCAGCAGTTTAGGACTAGTCAATACGCAGTATTTT.

V usage is TRBV2 and J usage is TRBJ2-7, with TRBD2 matching 12 bases. Trimming at V came to 4 bases and at J to 0 bases, leaving 7 bases not matched to a gene. CDR3 length: 17 residues. Germline V gives CDR1 SNHLY, CDR2 FYNNEI. CDR3 DNA sequence: TGTGCCAGCAGTGCATCTAGCGGGAGGGCCGCCTCCTACGAGCAGTACTTC. Translated: CASSASSGRAASYEQYF.

The chain joins TRBV28 to TRBJ1-1; TRBD1 agrees at 8 bases. CDR1 is MDHEN and CDR2 is SYDVKM in the germline V gene. The V gene end was trimmed by 4 bases and the J gene end by 4 bases; junction bases not matched to a gene: 11. The CDR3 contains 16 residues. In nucleotides, the CDR3 is TGTGCCAGCAGTTCTGGGACAGGACCCATGGGCACTGAAGCTTTCTTT. Its translation is CASSSGTGPMGTEAFF.

The genes are TRBV4-1 and TRBJ1-1; D is ambiguous. The CDR3 is made up of 13 amino acids. The V and J ends lost 2 bases and 2 bases respectively, with 6 bases between them. The germline V gene encodes CDR1 MGHRA and CDR2 YSYEKL. CDR3 DNA: TGCGCCAGCAGCCAACGGGGTAACACTGAAGCTTTCTTT. This translates into CASSQRGNTEAFF.

CDR3 bases: TGCGCCAGCAACTCGGGACCCCTCGGCTACACCTTC. As protein: CASNSGPLGYTF. The J gene is TRBJ1-2, the V gene TRBV5-1, with a weak D call TRBD1 (5 bases). The CDR3 is 12 amino acids. Germline V gene lookup returns CDR1 SGHRS and CDR2 YFSETQ. V lost 6 bases and J lost 8, with 14 bases in between.